This T cell receptor beta chain derives from a study of blood T cell repertoires in COVID-19. Whole-study context: The study drew acute and convalescent COVID-19 samples from the United States, Italy and Spain. From T cells, B-cell-depleted T cells, or PBMCs came the material, which was cDNA or gDNA.

Authors' analysis steps: By means of reference gene primer amplification, nucleated cell counts were estimated. Assay used: immunoSEQ multiplex PCR; TCRdb lists only in-frame clones, some missing. The DNA gave D and trimming, while V, J and clone size come from that table. The sample contains over 600,000 clones, over 80% of which appear only once. Per germline, CDR1 LNHDA and CDR2 SQIVND (reference sequence). The CDR3 covers 12 residues. Trimming stripped 9 bases from V and 0 bases from J, with 3 bases between. The receptor was derived from a woman between 18 and 29 years old with acute or convalescent COVID-19. The sample comprised peripheral blood. The V and J genes are TRBV19 and TRBJ2-6; D gene ambiguous. Written as DNA, the CDR3 is TGTGCCAGCCACTCTGGGGCCAACGTCCTGACTTTC. It encodes CASHSGANVLTF.